These 21 T cell receptor beta chains were all obtained from the same sample, sequenced in a study of identical twins. MiXCR, applied by TCRdb to the 5' RACE reads, yields one record per CDR3 protein. The sample holds about 890,000 distinct CDR3 sequences, around 12% seen once. These data are also associated with another study on yellow fever vaccine responses in identical twins.

Sequencing input: PBMCs. Source of these receptors: a woman aged 18-29 years in good health.

This clonotype showed up many times. This rearrangement joins TRBV6-1 to TRBJ2-1; D is uncertain. Deletions cut 6 bases from V and 4 bases from J, with 13 bases between. This CDR3 comprises 14 residues. The germline CDR1 and CDR2 sequences are MNHNS and SASEGT. The CDR3 DNA reads as TGTGCCAGCAGACAGCACCAAGGGTACAATGAGCAGTTCTTC. It is translated as CASRQHQGYNEQFF.

The V and J genes are TRBV5-6 and TRBJ2-7, with 8 bases that match TRBD1. The CDR3 runs 14 residues. J lost 2 bases, V lost 5 bases, and 6 bases had no gene match. The germline CDR1 and CDR2 sequences are SGHDT and YYEEEE. CDR3 nucleotides: TGTGCCAGCAGGAGGACAGGGACCACCTACGAGCAGTACGTC. Its protein is CASRRTGTTYEQYV.

This clonotype was observed many times. The J gene is TRBJ2-2, the V gene TRBV15; D is possibly TRBD1 or TRBD2 (6 bases each). The CDR3 has 15 residues. V lost 5 bases to trimming and J lost 3 bases, with 13 bases between them. Germline assignment: CDR1 LNHNV and CDR2 YYDKDF (reference sequence). CDR3 region: CATSGGGLHTGELFF. In DNA form, the CDR3 reads TGTGCCACCAGCGGAGGGGGACTCCACACCGGGGAGCTGTTTTTT.

There are a few counts of this clonotype. The chain carries TRBV6-5 and TRBJ1-1, with TRBD1 matching over 9 bases. The CDR3 has 15 residues. J gave up 7 bases and V 4 bases, and 10 bases lay outside the gene matches. Germline V gene lookup returns CDR1 MNHEY and CDR2 SVGAGI. The CDR3 loop is CASSLPGQGTHEAFF. CDR3 bases: TGTGCCAGCAGTTTGCCGGGACAGGGAACTCATGAAGCTTTCTTT.

The chain employs TRBV5-8 and TRBJ1-1, with D tentatively TRBD1 (6 bases). V lost 0 bases and J lost 11, with 14 bases in between. The germline V gene encodes CDR1 SGHTS and CDR2 YDEGEE. CDR3 length: 13 residues. The CDR3 nucleotides are TGTGCCAGCAGCTTGGGGACAGTCATGAAGGCTTTCTTT. Translated, it gives CASSLGTVMKAFF.

This clonotype has only a few counts. V usage is TRBV2 and J usage is TRBJ2-5, with 10 bases matching TRBD2. Germline V gene data show CDR1 as SNHLY and CDR2 as FYNNEI. CDR3 length equals 19 residues. V dropped 6 bases and J dropped 1; count of bases not matched to a gene: 17. The CDR3 region has the DNA TGTGCCAGCAGGGGCCCCGGGACTAGCGAGGATACAATCCAAGAGACCCAGTACTTC. Encoded protein: CASRGPGTSEDTIQETQYF.

This chain links TRBV6-1 with TRBJ2-7; 8 bases agree with TRBD1. The CDR3 length is 16 residues. The V gene's germline CDR1 is MNHNS and CDR2 SASEGT. V was pared by 6 bases and J by 5 bases, with 15 bases of the junction left unmatched. The CDR3 region is CASSRRRTGSRNEQYV. The CDR3, as DNA: TGTGCCAGCAGCCGGAGGAGGACAGGGAGTCGAAACGAGCAGTACGTC.

The chain employs TRBV24-1 and TRBJ2-1; TRBD1 aligns across 12 bases. The CDR3 loop spans 14 amino acids. Germline V gene lookup returns CDR1 KGHDR and CDR2 SFDVKD. Losses at the gene ends were 5 bases for V and 6 bases for J; bases not matched to a gene: 1. CDR3 nucleotide sequence: TGTGCCACCAGTGTGGGACAGGGGGCCAATGAGCAGTTCTTC. Translated: CATSVGQGANEQFF.

This clonotype came up a few times. The chain joins TRBV7-9 to TRBJ2-7, with D perhaps matching TRBD1 (6 bases). V lost 1 base, J lost 3 bases, and 16 bases lay in between. The CDR3 consists of 16 residues. Per germline, CDR1 SEHNR and CDR2 FQNEAQ (reference sequence). The CDR3 protein is CASSLVVTYRDYEQYF. The CDR3 DNA sequence: TGTGCCAGCAGCTTAGTCGTTACGTACAGGGACTACGAGCAGTACTTC.

This clonotype was recorded at least ten times. The chain links TRBV10-3 to TRBJ2-1; D remains unclear. The CDR3 is made up of 11 amino acids. Germline V gene lookup returns CDR1 ENHRY and CDR2 SYGVKD. V was cut by 0 bases and J by 8 bases, with 2 bases left in between. The CDR3 coding sequence is TGTGCCATCAGTGAGTCCTATGAGCAGTTCTTC. Its translation is CAISESYEQFF.

This chain connects TRBV7-8 to TRBJ2-1, with TRBD2 matching 7 bases. J gave up 1 base and V 2 bases, and 8 bases lay outside the gene matches. CDR3 length: 17 amino acids. Germline CDR1 reads SGHVS; CDR2 reads FQNEAQ. DNA of the CDR3: TGTGCCAGCAGCTTACTAAGACTAGCTGTTTCCTACAATGAGCAGTTCTTC. Its translation is CASSLLRLAVSYNEQFF.

This clonotype was counted a few times. J is TRBJ2-7 and V is TRBV5-1; 7 bases match TRBD1. The CDR3 length is 12 residues. Per germline, CDR1 SGHRS and CDR2 YFSETQ. With 4 bases clipped from V and 5 bases from J, the junction kept 3 bases outside the gene matches. As DNA, the CDR3 is TGCGCCAGCAGCCCGACAGGGAACGAGCAGTACGTC. Translation gives CASSPTGNEQYV.

The rearrangement links TRBV11-2 to TRBJ2-3; 7 positions match TRBD1. From germline, CDR1 is SGHAT and CDR2 FQNNGV. The CDR3 has 16 amino acids. Germline trimming cut 2 bases from V and 3 bases from J; bases unmatched to any gene: 8. This CDR3 reads CASSLSDREWTDTQYF. The CDR3 DNA reads as TGTGCCAGCAGCTTATCTGACAGGGAATGGACAGATACGCAGTATTTT.

The rearrangement uses TRBV14 and TRBJ2-6; possible D gene TRBD2, 5 bases. V dropped 0 bases and J dropped 4 bases, with 13 bases sitting between them. The CDR3 loop spans 17 amino acids. CDR1 is SGHDN, CDR2 FVKESK, per germline. The CDR3 reads CASSQEVLAGGANVLTF. The CDR3, as DNA: TGTGCCAGCAGCCAAGAGGTCCTAGCCGGGGGGGCCAACGTCCTGACTTTC.

The rearrangement uses TRBV27 and TRBJ1-6, with D hard to call. Between the trimmed V and J ends, which lost 3 bases and 5 bases, there was a span of 14 bases. Germline CDR1 is MNHEY and CDR2 is SMNVEV (reference sequence). The CDR3 length is 16 residues. CDR3 residues: CASSLVSGANNSPLHF. The CDR3 nucleotides read TGTGCCAGCAGTTTGGTCTCCGGAGCGAATAATTCACCCCTCCACTTT.

The J gene is TRBJ1-2, the V gene TRBV20-1; maybe TRBD1 (6 bases). V lost 6 bases and J 4 bases, leaving 18 bases between the germline ends. Germline CDR1 and CDR2: DFQATT and SNEGSKA (reference sequence). The CDR3 is 14 amino acids. In DNA, the CDR3 is TGCAGTGCCAAAACACCCGGACAGAGCTATGGCTACACCTTC. It codes for CSAKTPGQSYGYTF.

V and J are TRBV4-2 and TRBJ1-1; D is ambiguous. With 0 bases removed from V and 0 bases from J, the gap between germline ends came to 8 bases. The CDR3 extends over 15 amino acids. In germline, CDR1 is LGHNA, CDR2 YNFKEQ. The CDR3 here is CASSQDPGMNTEAFF. In DNA, the CDR3 is TGTGCCAGCAGCCAAGATCCAGGAATGAACACTGAAGCTTTCTTT.

This clonotype was counted a few times. This sequence joins TRBV6-5 and TRBJ2-7; the match to TRBD2 covers 10 bases. J lost 1 base, V lost 2 bases, and 8 bases had no gene match. The CDR3 has 17 amino acids. Germline CDR1 MNHEY, CDR2 SVGAGI. The CDR3 here is CASSYTKAGGPSYEQYF. The CDR3 region has the DNA TGTGCCAGCAGTTACACGAAAGCGGGAGGGCCTTCCTACGAGCAGTACTTC.

This clonotype was found many times. The rearrangement links TRBV20-1 to TRBJ2-2, with D maybe TRBD2 (5 bases). The germline V and J ends were trimmed by 4 bases and 0 bases, with 6 bases remaining between them. Per germline, CDR1 DFQATT and CDR2 SNEGSKA (reference sequence). The CDR3 has 13 amino acids. CDR3 loop: CSAILANTGELFF. Written as DNA, the CDR3 is TGCAGTGCTATACTAGCGAACACCGGGGAGCTGTTTTTT.

In this sample, this clonotype turned up a few times. The rearrangement joins TRBV10-3 to TRBJ2-2; possible D gene TRBD1, 6 bases. The V gene lost 4 bases and the J gene lost 5 bases, with 8 bases spanning the gap. This CDR3 contains 13 residues. CDR1 ENHRY and CDR2 SYGVKD come from the germline V gene. CDR3 in amino acids: CAISGGQTGELFF. CDR3 nucleotide sequence: TGTGCCATCAGTGGTGGACAGACCGGGGAGCTGTTTTTT.

This rearrangement joins TRBV5-5 to TRBJ1-6; 8 nucleotides match TRBD1. Trimming cost V 5 bases and J 4 bases; bases outside gene matches: 5. CDR3 length: 15 residues. From germline, CDR1 is SGHKS and CDR2 YYEKEE (reference sequence). This CDR3 reads CASSYRGDYNSPLHF. DNA for the CDR3: TGTGCCAGCAGTTACAGGGGGGATTATAATTCACCCCTCCACTTT. Based on the CDR3 plus reference TRBV5-5 and TRBJ1-6, the full variable domain is DAGVTQSPTHLIKTRGQQVTLRCSPISGHKSVSWYQQVLGQGPQFIFQYYEKEERGRGNFPDRFSARQFPNYSSELNVNALLLGDSALYLCASSYRGDYNSPLHFGNGTRLTVT.